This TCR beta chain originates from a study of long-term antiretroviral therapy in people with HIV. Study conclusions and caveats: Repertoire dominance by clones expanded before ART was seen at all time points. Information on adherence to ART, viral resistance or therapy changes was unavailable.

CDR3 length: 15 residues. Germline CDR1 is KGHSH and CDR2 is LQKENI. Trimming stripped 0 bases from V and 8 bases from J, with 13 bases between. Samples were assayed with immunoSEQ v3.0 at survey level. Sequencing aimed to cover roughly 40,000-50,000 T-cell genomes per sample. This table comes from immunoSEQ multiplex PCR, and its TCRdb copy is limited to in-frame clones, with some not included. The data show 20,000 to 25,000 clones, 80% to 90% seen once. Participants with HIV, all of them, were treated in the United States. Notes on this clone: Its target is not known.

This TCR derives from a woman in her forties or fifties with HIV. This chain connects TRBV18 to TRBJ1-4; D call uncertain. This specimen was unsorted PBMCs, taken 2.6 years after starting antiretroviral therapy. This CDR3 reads CASSPPKGVREKLFF. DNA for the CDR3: TGTGCCAGCTCACCACCGAAGGGAGTGAGAGAAAAACTGTTTTTT.